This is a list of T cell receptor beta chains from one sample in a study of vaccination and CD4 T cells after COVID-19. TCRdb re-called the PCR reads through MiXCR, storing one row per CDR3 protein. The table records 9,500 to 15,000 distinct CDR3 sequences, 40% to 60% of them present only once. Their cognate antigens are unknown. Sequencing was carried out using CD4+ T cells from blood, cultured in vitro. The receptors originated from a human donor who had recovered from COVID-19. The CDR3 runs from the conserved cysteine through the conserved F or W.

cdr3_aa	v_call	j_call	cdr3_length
CASSAMTGVGSPLHF	TRBV9	TRBJ1-6	15
CASSPGTLGQPQHF	TRBV18	TRBJ1-5	14
CSAREGLASSYNEQFF	TRBV20-1	TRBJ2-1	16
CASSQDGHHSYEQYF	TRBV4-3	TRBJ2-7	15
CASSFVAGYPAEYF	TRBV27	TRBJ2-7	14
CASSLGTGGNTEAFF	TRBV7-9	TRBJ1-1	15
CASSEPKARNYGYTF	TRBV25-1	TRBJ1-2	15
CSARAAGFQPQHF	TRBV20-1	TRBJ1-5	13
CASSGGQGSGELFF	TRBV5-1	TRBJ2-2	14
CASSFSGGPTQPQHF	TRBV7-2	TRBJ1-5	15
CATSDDSLGNTGELFF	TRBV24-1	TRBJ2-2	16
CASSLLGGNAEAFF	TRBV7-9	TRBJ1-1	14
CASSHWAGAFPNYGYTF	TRBV18	TRBJ1-2	17
CASVAGPTSAGELFF	TRBV11-3	TRBJ2-2	15
CATTEVAGFSTDTQYF	TRBV19	TRBJ2-3	16
CSAGPQAIHEQYF	TRBV29-1	TRBJ2-7	13
CASSLAGNYGYTF	TRBV5-1	TRBJ1-2	13
CASTIISTQGRVQPQHF	TRBV12-3/TRBV12-4	TRBJ1-5	17
CSGSQENTGELFF	TRBV29-1	TRBJ2-2	13
CASSDGGNQPQHF	TRBV6-1	TRBJ1-5	13
CASSYRDSHYEQYF	TRBV4-1	TRBJ2-7	14
CASSKEVRGTYNEQFF	TRBV21-1	TRBJ2-1	16
CASRDLAGNTIYF	TRBV6-1	TRBJ1-3	13
CASSTGPNYGYTF	TRBV19	TRBJ1-2	13
CASSQGTATEAFF	TRBV18	TRBJ1-1	13
CASSLEGVEQYF	TRBV11-2	TRBJ2-7	12
CASSLDGGLNTGELFF	TRBV7-6	TRBJ2-2	16
CASSLRGDTEAFF	TRBV7-3	TRBJ1-1	13